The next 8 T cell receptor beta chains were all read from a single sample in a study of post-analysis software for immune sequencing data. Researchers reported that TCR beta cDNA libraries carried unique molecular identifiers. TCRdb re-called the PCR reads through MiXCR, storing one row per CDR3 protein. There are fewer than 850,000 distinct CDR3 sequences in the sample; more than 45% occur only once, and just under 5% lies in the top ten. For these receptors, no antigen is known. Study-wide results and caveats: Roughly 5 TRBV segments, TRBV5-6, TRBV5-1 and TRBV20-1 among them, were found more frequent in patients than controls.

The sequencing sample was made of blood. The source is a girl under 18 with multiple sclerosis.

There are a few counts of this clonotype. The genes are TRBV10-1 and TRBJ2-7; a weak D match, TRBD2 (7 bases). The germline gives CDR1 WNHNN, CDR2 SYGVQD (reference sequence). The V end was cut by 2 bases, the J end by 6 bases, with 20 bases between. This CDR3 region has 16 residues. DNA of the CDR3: TGCGCCAGCAGTGAGGGGGGGGCTAGTCGTAGTTCCGAGCAGTACTTC. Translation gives CASSEGGASRSSEQYF.

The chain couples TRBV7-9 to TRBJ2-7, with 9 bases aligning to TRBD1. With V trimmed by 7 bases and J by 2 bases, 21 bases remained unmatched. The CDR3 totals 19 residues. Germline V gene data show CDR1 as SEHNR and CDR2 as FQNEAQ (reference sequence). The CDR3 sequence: CASTFFRGNPGQGAYEQYF. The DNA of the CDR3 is TGTGCCAGCACCTTCTTTCGAGGTAACCCGGGACAGGGTGCCTACGAGCAGTACTTC.

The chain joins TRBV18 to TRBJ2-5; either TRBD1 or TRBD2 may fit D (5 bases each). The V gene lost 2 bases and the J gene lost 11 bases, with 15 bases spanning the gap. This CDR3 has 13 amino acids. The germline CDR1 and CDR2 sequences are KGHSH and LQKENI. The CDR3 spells CASSPGGGLEQYF. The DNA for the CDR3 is TGTGCCAGCTCACCAGGTGGGGGTCTTGAGCAGTACTTC.

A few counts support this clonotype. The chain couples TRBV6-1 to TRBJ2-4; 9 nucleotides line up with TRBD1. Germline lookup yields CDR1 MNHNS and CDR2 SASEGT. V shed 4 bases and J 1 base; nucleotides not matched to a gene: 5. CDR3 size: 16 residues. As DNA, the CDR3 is TGTGCCAGCAGTGGTCCCGGGACAGGGGCCAAAAACATTCAGTACTTC. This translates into CASSGPGTGAKNIQYF.

For the CDR3, the DNA is TGTGCCAGCAGCGGGGACAGGGGGATGGGTCCTAACTATGGCTACACCTTC. Its translation is CASSGDRGMGPNYGYTF. This chain connects TRBV2 to TRBJ1-2; 11 bases map to TRBD1. This CDR3 region has 17 residues. Trimming cost V 6 bases and J 0 bases; bases outside gene matches: 9. Germline V gives CDR1 SNHLY, CDR2 FYNNEI.

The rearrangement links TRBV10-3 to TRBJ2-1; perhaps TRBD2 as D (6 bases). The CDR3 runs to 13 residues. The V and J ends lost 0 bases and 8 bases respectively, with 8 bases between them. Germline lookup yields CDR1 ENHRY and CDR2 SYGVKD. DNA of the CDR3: TGTGCCATCAGTGAGTCCGGGAGCCATGAGCAGTTCTTC. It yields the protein CAISESGSHEQFF.

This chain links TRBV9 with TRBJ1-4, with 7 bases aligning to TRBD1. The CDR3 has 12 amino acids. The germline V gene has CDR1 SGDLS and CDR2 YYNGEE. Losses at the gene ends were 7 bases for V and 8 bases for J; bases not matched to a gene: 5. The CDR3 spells CASGGGREKLFF. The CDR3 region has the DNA TGTGCCAGCGGAGGGGGCAGGGAAAAACTGTTTTTT.

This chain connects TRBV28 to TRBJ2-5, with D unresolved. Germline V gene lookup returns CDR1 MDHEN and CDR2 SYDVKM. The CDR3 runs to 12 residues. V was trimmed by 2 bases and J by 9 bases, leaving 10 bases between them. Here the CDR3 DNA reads TGTGCCAGCAGTTTAGAGGTAGCACCCCAGTACTTC. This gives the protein CASSLEVAPQYF.